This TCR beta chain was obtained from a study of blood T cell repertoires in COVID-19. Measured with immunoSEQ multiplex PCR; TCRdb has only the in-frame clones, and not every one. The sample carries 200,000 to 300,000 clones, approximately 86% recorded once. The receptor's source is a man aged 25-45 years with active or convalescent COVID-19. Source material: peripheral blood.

The CDR3 coding sequence is TGTGCCAGCAGCGCAGGACAGACAATCCAAGAGACCCAGTACTTC. Translation gives CASSAGQTIQETQYF. This chain uses TRBV9 with TRBJ2-5; a possible D gene is TRBD1 (6 bases). This CDR3 has 15 residues. The germline V gene has CDR1 SGDLS and CDR2 YYNGEE. Trimming left V 3 bases short and J 1 base short, with 13 bases between.